These 11 T cell receptor beta chains originate from one sample sequenced in a study of control samples from healthy donors and cancer patients. The method was immunoSEQ multiplex PCR; TCRdb's version includes in-frame clones alone and lacks a portion of them. This repertoire shows under 130,000 clones, roughly 85% found once; its top ten account for 13%. Input material: blood. All receptors come from a woman between 50 and 59 years old in good health.

The chain uses TRBV21-1 and TRBJ2-7; no check of the table's D call, TRBD2, against the DNA was made. TRBV21-1 represents a pseudogene. The CDR3 totals 15 residues. CDR3 in amino acids: CASSKCASSSYEQYF. The CDR3 region has the DNA TGTGCCAGCAGCAAATGTGCCTCGAGCTCCTACGAGCAGTACTTC.

This clone is a singleton in its sample. The genes are TRBV6-2 or TRBV6-3 and TRBJ2-1; TRBD2 matches 8 bases. Per germline, CDR1 MNHEY and CDR2 SVGEGT. The CDR3 has 14 residues. V gave up 5 bases and J gave up 0 bases; unmatched junction bases: 0. The CDR3 DNA sequence: TGTGCCAGCAGTAGCGGGAGCTCCTACAATGAGCAGTTCTTC. Translated: CASSSGSSYNEQFF.

The chain has TRBV5-1 and TRBJ2-7; D is unclear. The germline gives CDR1 SGHRS, CDR2 YFSETQ. V was trimmed by 2 bases and J by 3 bases, leaving 9 bases between them. The CDR3 length is 13 residues. The CDR3 bases are TGCGCCAGCAGCTTACAAGATGTCTACGAGCAGTACTTC. Its protein is CASSLQDVYEQYF.

V usage is TRBV3-1 (or the pseudogene TRBV3-2) and J usage is TRBJ1-5; D is ambiguous. V was clipped by 0 bases and J by 5 bases, with 11 bases between them. Germline loops: CDR1 LGHDT, CDR2 YNNKEL (reference sequence). The CDR3 runs 15 residues. In DNA, the CDR3 is TGTGCCAGCAGCCAAGATAGCCAGAGGCATCAGCCCCAGCATTTT. This codes for CASSQDSQRHQPQHF.

The genes are TRBV6-6 and TRBJ2-7, with D possibly TRBD1 on 6 matching bases. CDR1 MNHNY and CDR2 SVGAGI come from the germline V gene (reference sequence). Trimming pared 2 bases from V and 3 bases from J, leaving 17 bases between. The CDR3 sequence is 16 residues long. Here the CDR3 DNA reads TGTGCCAGCAGTTACGGGCGTGGGGACAAGAACTACGAGCAGTACTTC. Protein sequence: CASSYGRGDKNYEQYF.

This chain links TRBV3-1 (or the pseudogene TRBV3-2) with TRBJ2-3, with D perhaps TRBD2 (6 bases). CDR3 length: 15 residues. V dropped 0 bases and J dropped 6 bases, with 13 bases sitting between them. Germline values: CDR1 LGHDT, CDR2 YNNKEL (reference sequence). This CDR3 is CASSQDGGARDTQYF. CDR3 DNA: TGTGCCAGCAGCCAAGATGGAGGGGCGCGGGATACGCAGTATTTT.

This chain uses TRBV6-2 or TRBV6-3 with TRBJ1-1, with D possibly being TRBD1 (5 bases). Trimming removed 5 bases at V and 0 bases at J, with 10 bases between. CDR3 length: 14 residues. The germline V gene encodes CDR1 MNHEY and CDR2 SVGEGT. The CDR3 reads CASSTGRMNTEAFF. The CDR3 nucleotides read TGTGCCAGCAGTACAGGACGGATGAACACTGAAGCTTTCTTT.

The chain couples TRBV7-6 to TRBJ2-6; no clear D. This CDR3 spans 14 amino acids. V was trimmed by 6 bases and J by 2 bases, leaving 8 bases between them. The germline V gene has CDR1 SGHVS and CDR2 FNYEAQ. CDR3 sequence: CASRGGAGANVLTF. DNA for the CDR3: TGTGCCAGCAGAGGCGGAGCTGGGGCCAACGTCCTGACTTTC.

J is TRBJ2-7 and V is TRBV25-1, with TRBD1 identical over 7 bases. Germline-derived CDR1 and CDR2 are MGHDK and SYGVNS. The J segment lost 5 bases and the V segment lost 6 bases, leaving 7 bases of the junction unmatched. This CDR3 comprises 13 residues. The CDR3 nucleotides are TGTGCCAGCAGAACAGGGGTCAGTGACGAGCAGTACTTC. The encoded protein is CASRTGVSDEQYF.

The V and J genes are TRBV18 and TRBJ1-5, with a possible D match to TRBD1 (5 bases). This CDR3 region has 14 residues. Per germline, CDR1 KGHSH and CDR2 LQKENI. Trimming stripped 5 bases from V and 1 base from J, with 9 bases between. The DNA for the CDR3 is TGTGCCAGCTCAAACCGGGACAGCAATCAGCCCCAGCATTTT. This gives the protein CASSNRDSNQPQHF.

CDR3 coding DNA: TGTGCCAGCAGTTTCGGGGACAGGGGGTTTGAAAAACTGTTTTTT. This codes for CASSFGDRGFEKLFF. The V call is TRBV28, the J call TRBJ1-4; 11 bases are shared with TRBD1. There are 15 residues in the CDR3. V trimming: 3 bases; J trimming: 7 bases; junction bases outside the gene matches: 4. Germline V gene data show CDR1 as MDHEN and CDR2 as SYDVKM.